This T cell receptor (beta chain) was sequenced during a study of T cells after yellow fever vaccination. This clonotype has a handful of counts. The V end lost 5 bases, the J end lost 2 bases, and 18 bases lay between the germline ends. Germline V gives CDR1 MNHEY, CDR2 SVGEGT. The CDR3 is made up of 17 amino acids. TCRdb re-called the 5' RACE reads with MiXCR, one entry per CDR3 protein. The sample records a few hundred thousand distinct CDR3 sequences, about a sixth being singletons. This receptor was identified in a man younger than 30 who received the YFV17D yellow fever vaccine. The chain combines TRBV6-2 or TRBV6-3 with TRBJ2-2; D is perhaps TRBD1 (8 bases). The sample was PBMCs, taken around 5 days after the first yellow fever vaccination. The CDR3 sequence: CASSAPGGQANTGELFF. CDR3 bases: TGTGCCAGCAGTGCCCCGGGGGGACAGGCCAACACCGGGGAGCTGTTTTTT.